Listed here are 5 T cell receptor beta chains from one sample, sequenced in a study of human T cells and chemical hapten exposure. Time point indicated: pre-sensitization, week 0. Treatment denoted: therapeutic diphenylcyclopropenone sensitization with weekly scalp DPC. MiXCR, run by TCRdb on the RACE reads, gives a single entry per CDR3 protein. The data show some 300,000 distinct CDR3 sequences, about 5% seen once. Sequencing was performed on whole blood, taken in connection with sensitization to the hapten diphenylcyclopropenone (DPC). The source is a woman aged 18-29 years with alopecia areata. Some clones in this sample may be carry-over from other donors' samples.

V gene TRBV4-3 combines with J gene TRBJ1-5, with D perhaps TRBD1 (6 bases). The germline CDR1 and CDR2 sequences are LGHNA and YSLEER. Trimming cost V 0 bases and J 7 bases, with 13 bases left between them. The CDR3 length is 15 residues. The CDR3 here is CASSQDAQGGQPQHF. CDR3 bases: TGCGCCAGCAGCCAAGATGCACAGGGTGGACAGCCCCAGCATTTT.

V usage is TRBV6-2 or TRBV6-3 and J usage is TRBJ1-5, with D perhaps matching TRBD1 (5 bases). The germline V and J ends were trimmed by 5 bases and 6 bases, with 11 bases remaining between them. CDR3 length: 13 residues. Germline V CDR1 and CDR2: MNHEY, SVGEGT. DNA of the CDR3: TGTGCCAGCAGTAACGAGGGGCTTCAGCCCCAGCATTTT. The encoded protein is CASSNEGLQPQHF.

The chain employs TRBV12-3 or TRBV12-4 and TRBJ1-2; D is unresolved. Trimming shortened V by 7 bases and J by 3 bases, and 18 bases separated the two germline ends. The CDR3 runs to 15 residues. The CDR3: CASTPRRGSHYGYTF. The CDR3 DNA reads as TGTGCCAGCACCCCCCGTCGGGGTTCCCACTATGGCTACACCTTC.

This clonotype was counted only a few times. The rearrangement links TRBV14 to TRBJ1-1; maybe TRBD1 (5 bases). The CDR3 sequence is 15 residues long. CDR1 is SGHDN, CDR2 FVKESK, per germline. The V end was cut by 4 bases, the J end by 5 bases, with 17 bases between. The CDR3 bases are TGTGCCAGCAGCCGATACACGTCGGGGGGAACTGAAGCTTTCTTT. Protein: CASSRYTSGGTEAFF.

The chain combines TRBV7-2 with TRBJ2-6, with unresolved D. CDR3 length equals 16 residues. The germline V gene has CDR1 SGHTA and CDR2 FQGNSA. The V end was cut by 0 bases, the J end by 4 bases, with 10 bases between. In DNA, the CDR3 is TGTGCCAGCAGCTTAGCAGGGAATGCCGGGGCCAACGTCCTGACTTTC. This translates into CASSLAGNAGANVLTF.